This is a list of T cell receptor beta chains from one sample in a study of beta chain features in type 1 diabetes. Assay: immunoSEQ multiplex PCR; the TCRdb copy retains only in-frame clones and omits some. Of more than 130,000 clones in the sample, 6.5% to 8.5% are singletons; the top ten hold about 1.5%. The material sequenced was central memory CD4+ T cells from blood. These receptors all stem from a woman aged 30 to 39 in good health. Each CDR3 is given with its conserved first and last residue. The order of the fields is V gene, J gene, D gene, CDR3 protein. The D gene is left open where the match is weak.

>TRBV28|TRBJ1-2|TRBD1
CASSAAGTGPYGYTF
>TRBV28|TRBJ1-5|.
CASSLTGSLNQPQHF
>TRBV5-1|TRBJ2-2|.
CASSLGIAVNTGELFF
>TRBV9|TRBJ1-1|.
CASSVEQNTEAFF
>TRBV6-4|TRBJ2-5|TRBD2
CASSGSGGETQYF
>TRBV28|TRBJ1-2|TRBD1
CASSLSHWGQSNYGYTF
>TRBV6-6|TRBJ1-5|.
CASSQGRGNNQPQHF
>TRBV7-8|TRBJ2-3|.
CAEGRALEDTQYF
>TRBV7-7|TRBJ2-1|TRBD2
CASGFGVAGSGNEQFF
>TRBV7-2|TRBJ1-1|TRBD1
CASSRDRAFEAFF
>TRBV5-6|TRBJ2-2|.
CASRRQTRGELFF
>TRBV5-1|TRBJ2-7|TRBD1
CASSLGTGGIFYEQYF
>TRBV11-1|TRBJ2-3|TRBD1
CASSLAGTGVTDTQYF
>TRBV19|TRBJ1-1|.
CASRPRENTEAFF
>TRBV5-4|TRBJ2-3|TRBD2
CASSRTSGGLTDTQYF
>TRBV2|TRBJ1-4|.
CASSAAGLGSEKLFF
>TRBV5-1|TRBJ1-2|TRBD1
CASSTTGGNYGYTF
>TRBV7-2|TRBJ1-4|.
CASSRVRSGKLFF
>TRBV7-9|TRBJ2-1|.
CASSFGGLNEQFF
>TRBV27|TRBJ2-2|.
CASSFPPGTGELFF
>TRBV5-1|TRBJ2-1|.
CASSLGGREQFF
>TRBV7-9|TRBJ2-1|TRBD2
CASSPGGSSYNEQFF
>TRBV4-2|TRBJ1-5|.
CASSQDYVSNQPQHF
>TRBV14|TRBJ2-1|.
CASSQGQSYGEQFF
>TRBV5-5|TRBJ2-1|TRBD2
CASRLGAGDHNEQFF
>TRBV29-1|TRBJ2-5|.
CSVELNGETQYF
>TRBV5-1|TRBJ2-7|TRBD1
CASSLGVGGTGYNEQYF
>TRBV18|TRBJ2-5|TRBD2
CASSPTSGAIWTQYF
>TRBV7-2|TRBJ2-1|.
CASGRDAGNEQFF
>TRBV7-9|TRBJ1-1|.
CASSYLQSTEAFF
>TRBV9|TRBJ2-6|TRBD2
CASSGGTSGAANVLTF
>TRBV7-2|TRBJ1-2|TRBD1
CASSLNVAGGDGYTF
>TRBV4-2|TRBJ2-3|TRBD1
CASSPFRQGLTDTQYF